This entry lists 19 T cell receptor beta chains sequenced from one sample in a study of CD8+CD57+ T cells in acquired aplastic anemia. TCR beta VDJ combinations and CDR3 sequences were profiled from genomic DNA. TCRdb ran MiXCR on the reads and lists one entry per CDR3 protein. The data hold 250,000 to 350,000 distinct CDR3 sequences, with around 60% observed a single time. Sequenced material: sorted CD4+, CD8+, or CD8+CD57+ T cells (not recorded which) from PBMCs. The receptors here all came from a human donor with severe aplastic anemia or a healthy control (not recorded which).

This clonotype was observed a single time. The chain uses TRBV5-1 and TRBJ2-1; 10 nucleotides match TRBD1. CDR1 and CDR2 from the germline V gene are SGHRS and YFSETQ. The CDR3 runs 16 residues. V dropped 0 bases and J dropped 5; count of bases not matched to a gene: 5. The CDR3 sequence: CASSLAGTGVHNEQFF. The DNA of the CDR3 is TGCGCCAGCAGCTTGGCCGGGACAGGGGTACACAATGAGCAGTTCTTC. Looking up the rest from reference TRBV5-1 and TRBJ2-1 gives the full variable domain: KAGVTQTPRYLIKTRGQQVTLSCSPISGHRSVSWYQQTPGQGLQFLFEYFSETQRNKGNFPGRFSGRQFSNSRSEMNVSTLELGDSALYLCASSLAGTGVHNEQFFGPGTRLTVL.

V gene TRBV7-6 combines with J gene TRBJ2-5, with a weak D call TRBD1 (5 bases). The germline gives CDR1 SGHVS, CDR2 FNYEAQ. CDR3 length: 14 residues. Trimming stripped 3 bases from V and 0 bases from J, with 8 bases between. As DNA, the CDR3 is TGTGCCAGCAGCTTTTTAGGGGACCAAGAGACCCAGTACTTC. Protein product: CASSFLGDQETQYF.

The genes are TRBV7-2 and TRBJ2-1; 7 bases map to TRBD1. The V gene's germline CDR1 is SGHTA and CDR2 FQGNSA. This CDR3 spans 14 amino acids. After removal of 5 bases from V and 5 bases from J, the junction contained 6 bases not matched to a gene. The CDR3 sequence: CASSNRQGHNEQFF. Written as DNA, the CDR3 is TGTGCCAGCAGCAATCGACAGGGCCACAATGAGCAGTTCTTC.

This chain joins TRBV7-3 and TRBJ2-3, with 11 nucleotides matching TRBD1. The J segment lost 2 bases and the V segment lost 3 bases, leaving 4 bases of the junction unmatched. This CDR3 is 16 amino acids long. CDR1 SGHTA and CDR2 FQGTGA come from the germline V gene. The CDR3 loop reads CASSLGTGGNTDTQYF. In DNA, the CDR3 is TGTGCCAGCAGCTTGGGGACAGGGGGTAACACAGATACGCAGTATTTT.

The genes are TRBV2 and TRBJ1-2, with D unclear. Germline CDR1 is SNHLY and CDR2 is FYNNEI. V lost 2 bases to trimming and J lost 1 base, with 8 bases between them. This CDR3 comprises 14 residues. CDR3 nucleotide sequence: TGTGCCAGCAGTGAATCGCTGAGTAACTATGGCTACACCTTC. It yields the protein CASSESLSNYGYTF.

The V and J genes are TRBV9 and TRBJ1-1; 12 nucleotides line up with TRBD1. Per germline, CDR1 SGDLS and CDR2 YYNGEE. This CDR3 comprises 14 residues. Trimming took 4 bases from V and 4 from J; bases not matched to a gene: 2. The CDR3 DNA follows: TGTGCCAGCAGCAAGGGACAGGGGGCCACTGAAGCTTTCTTT. It encodes CASSKGQGATEAFF.

The chain links TRBV19 to TRBJ2-3; 10 positions match TRBD1. Germline-derived CDR1 and CDR2 are LNHDA and SQIVND (reference sequence). CDR3 size: 15 residues. Losses at the gene ends were 6 bases for V and 4 bases for J; bases not matched to a gene: 7. The CDR3 sequence: CASRSDRGPADTQYF. Written as DNA, the CDR3 is TGTGCCAGTAGGAGCGACAGGGGGCCCGCAGATACGCAGTATTTT.

V and J are TRBV9 and TRBJ2-5; 10 nucleotides agree with TRBD1. This CDR3 has 15 residues. CDR1 SGDLS and CDR2 YYNGEE come from the germline V gene. The CDR3 loop reads CASRPPGTGEETQYF. The CDR3, as DNA: TGTGCTTCTCGACCGCCCGGGACAGGGGAAGAGACCCAGTACTTC.

The CDR3 sequence is CASSSSGGSYNEQFF. CDR3 sequence (DNA): TGTGCCAGCAGTAGTAGCGGGGGGTCGTACAATGAGCAGTTCTTC. The chain employs TRBV7-9 and TRBJ2-1; 10 nucleotides match TRBD2. The ends lost 6 bases at V and 4 bases at J; junction bases unmatched: 6. Germline V gene sequence: CDR1 SEHNR, CDR2 FQNEAQ (reference sequence). The CDR3 consists of 15 residues.

In its sample, this clonotype was seen many times. The V and J genes are TRBV5-6 and TRBJ2-5; 7 bases map to TRBD1. V trimming: 2 bases; J trimming: 5 bases; junction bases outside the gene matches: 6. This CDR3 has 14 residues. The germline V gene encodes CDR1 SGHDT and CDR2 YYEEEE. CDR3 DNA sequence: TGTGCCAGCAGCTTCGACAGGGTTGAGGAGACCCAGTACTTC. This gives the protein CASSFDRVEETQYF.

The chain recombines TRBV30 with TRBJ2-5; a weak D match, TRBD2 (8 bases). Germline lookup yields CDR1 GTSNPN and CDR2 SVGIG (reference sequence). The CDR3 has 15 residues. The germline V and J ends were trimmed by 4 bases and 5 bases, with 20 bases remaining between them. CDR3 nucleotide sequence: TGTGCCTGGAAAGCTTTCGGGAGGGGGCAGGAGACCCAGTACTTC. Translation gives CAWKAFGRGQETQYF.

J is TRBJ2-3 and V is TRBV7-9; 9 nucleotides agree with TRBD2. The CDR3 spans 15 residues. Germline CDR1 reads SEHNR; CDR2 reads FQNEAQ (reference sequence). The V and J ends lost 3 bases and 4 bases, in that order; junction bases with no gene match: 5. The CDR3 protein is CASSLQREVSDTQYF. In DNA form, the CDR3 reads TGTGCCAGCAGCTTGCAGCGGGAGGTATCAGATACGCAGTATTTT. The variable domain in full, completed from reference TRBV7-9 and TRBJ2-3, reads DTGVSQNPRHKITKRGQNVTFRCDPISEHNRLYWYRQTLGQGPEFLTYFQNEAQLEKSRLLSDRFSAERPKGSFSTLEIQRTEQGDSAMYLCASSLQREVSDTQYFGPGTRLTVL.

The sample holds a few counts of this clonotype. V is TRBV4-1 and J is TRBJ1-2; 7 bases align to TRBD1. The J segment lost 7 bases and the V segment lost 6 bases, leaving 11 bases of the junction unmatched. CDR1 and CDR2 (germline): MGHRA, YSYEKL. CDR3 length: 14 residues. In DNA, the CDR3 is TGCGCCAGCAGTCCTAGTGAGGGGGCGGGTGGCTACACCTTC. Its translation is CASSPSEGAGGYTF.

This clonotype has a count of ten or more. This rearrangement joins TRBV29-1 to TRBJ1-2, with TRBD1 matching 7 bases. This CDR3 is built from 13 residues. Germline V gene sequence: CDR1 SQVTM, CDR2 ANQGSEA. The V segment lost 0 bases and the J segment 4 bases; nucleotides outside the gene matches: 2. The CDR3 DNA reads TGCAGCGTTGAAGAGGCAGGGGGCTATGGCTACACCTTC. Translation: CSVEEAGGYGYTF.

This clonotype was seen repeatedly, ten times or more. This rearrangement joins TRBV7-9 to TRBJ1-2; the D is unclear. Trimming stripped 1 base from V and 1 base from J, with 10 bases between. The CDR3 loop spans 15 amino acids. Germline V lookup: CDR1 SEHNR, CDR2 FQNEAQ (reference sequence). The CDR3 nucleotides are TGTGCCAGCAGCTTAGATACAGATCGTAACTATGGCTACACCTTC. This gives the protein CASSLDTDRNYGYTF.

CDR3 protein: CASSASGVQYSYEQYF. The CDR3 DNA reads as TGTGCCAGCAGCGCTTCGGGGGTCCAGTACTCCTACGAGCAGTACTTC. The chain is built from TRBV9 and TRBJ2-7; D might be TRBD2 (6 bases). V lost 3 bases, J lost 0 bases, and 16 bases lay in between. The germline CDR1 and CDR2 sequences are SGDLS and YYNGEE. CDR3 length: 16 amino acids.

The chain employs TRBV10-1 and TRBJ2-2; TRBD2 agrees at 7 bases. The V gene's germline CDR1 is WNHNN and CDR2 SYGVQD (reference sequence). This CDR3 is 15 amino acids long. Unmatched junction bases numbered 5, after V lost 4 bases and J lost 3 bases. CDR3 nucleotide sequence: TGCGCCAGCAGTGGTTGGGGGGGACACACCGGGGAGCTGTTTTTT. Translation gives CASSGWGGHTGELFF.

This clonotype was counted a few times. This chain's CDR3 is CASRNQLQFISGNTIYF. As DNA, the CDR3 is TGTGCCAGCAGGAATCAATTACAGTTCATCTCTGGAAACACCATATATTTT. The rearrangement uses TRBV2 and TRBJ1-3; D remains unclear. The germline gives CDR1 SNHLY, CDR2 FYNNEI. V was clipped by 6 bases and J by 0 bases, with 18 bases between them. The CDR3 sequence is 17 residues long.

The V call is TRBV5-1, the J call TRBJ2-1, with 13 bases that match TRBD2. J lost 6 bases, V lost 7 bases, and 4 bases had no gene match. CDR1 is SGHRS, CDR2 YFSETQ, per germline. There are 14 residues in the CDR3. CDR3 sequence: CASQWTSGSNEQFF. The CDR3 nucleotides read TGCGCCAGCCAATGGACTAGCGGGAGCAATGAGCAGTTCTTC.